These 32 T cell receptor beta chains came from one sample sequenced in a study of T cell responses to AZD1222 COVID-19 vaccine. TCRdb keeps only in-frame clones here, not all; method: immunoSEQ multiplex PCR. The sample has 150,000 to 200,000 clones, around 90% seen once. Here the sequenced sample was peripheral blood, taken 28 days after the second AZD1222 dose. These receptors were taken from an adult who received the AZD1222 COVID-19 vaccine.

In this sample, this clone turned up once. The gene calls are TRBV19 and TRBJ2-3; 8 bases are shared with TRBD2. Germline V gives CDR1 LNHDA, CDR2 SQIVND (reference sequence). This CDR3 comprises 16 residues. The trim removed 2 bases at V and 6 bases at J, leaving 10 bases unmatched. CDR3 in amino acids: CASSIRSGRIADTQYF. For the CDR3, the DNA is TGTGCCAGTAGTATACGGAGCGGGAGAATAGCGGATACGCAGTATTTT.

V usage is TRBV11-2 and J usage is TRBJ1-5; 7 bases map to TRBD1. From germline, CDR1 is SGHAT and CDR2 FQNNGV. V shed 2 bases and J 3 bases; nucleotides not matched to a gene: 4. The CDR3 is 15 residues long. The CDR3 coding sequence is TGTGCCAGCAGCTTAACACAGGGGTCCAATCAGCCCCAGCATTTT. Translating it yields CASSLTQGSNQPQHF.

V usage is TRBV11-2 and J usage is TRBJ2-2; D unresolved. The CDR3 runs to 15 residues. Trimming took 0 bases from V and 2 from J, leaving 7 bases between them. The V gene's germline CDR1 is SGHAT and CDR2 FQNNGV. The CDR3 DNA is TGTGCCAGCAGCTTAGATTTACGTAACACCGGGGAGCTGTTTTTT. The encoded protein is CASSLDLRNTGELFF. The full variable domain, completed using reference TRBV11-2 and TRBJ2-2, is EAGVAQSPRYKIIEKRQSVAFWCNPISGHATLYWYQQILGQGPKLLIQFQNNGVVDDSQLPKDRFSAERLKGVDSTLKIQPAKLEDSAVYLCASSLDLRNTGELFFGEGSRLTVL.

This clone was seen at least ten times. This sequence joins TRBV6-1 and TRBJ1-2; D gene unclear. Trimming removed 0 bases from V and 2 bases from J, with 10 bases in between. CDR1 and CDR2 (germline): MNHNS, SASEGT. This CDR3 comprises 15 residues. Here the CDR3 reads CASSEALWENYGYTF. The CDR3 bases are TGTGCCAGCAGTGAAGCGTTATGGGAGAACTATGGCTACACCTTC.

The V gene is TRBV5-8, the J gene TRBJ1-5; D is undetermined. Trimming stripped 2 bases from V and 4 bases from J, with 7 bases between. Germline V gene sequence: CDR1 SGHTS, CDR2 YDEGEE. The CDR3 covers 13 residues. Here the CDR3 reads CASSFRSNQPQHF. DNA for the CDR3: TGTGCCAGCAGCTTTCGGTCGAATCAGCCCCAGCATTTT.

This chain uses TRBV11-2 with TRBJ2-7; 7 bases are shared with TRBD1. The CDR3 length is 15 residues. Germline assignment: CDR1 SGHAT and CDR2 FQNNGV. V dropped 5 bases and J dropped 3; count of bases not matched to a gene: 10. CDR3 sequence reads: CASSPPGQRSYEQYF. For the CDR3, the DNA is TGTGCCAGCAGCCCTCCGGGACAGCGCAGCTACGAGCAGTACTTC.

Here the CDR3 DNA reads TGCGCCAGCAGCCAAGGTCCGGGACAGGAGGTTCAGCCCCAGCATTTT. Encoded protein: CASSQGPGQEVQPQHF. This rearrangement joins TRBV4-3 to TRBJ1-5, with TRBD1 matching over 8 bases. Germline-derived CDR1 and CDR2 are LGHNA and YSLEER. Germline trimming cut 1 base from V and 6 bases from J; bases unmatched to any gene: 8. The CDR3 is made up of 16 amino acids.

This chain links TRBV12-3 or TRBV12-4 with TRBJ2-7; 7 nucleotides line up with TRBD2. V dropped 6 bases and J dropped 6; count of bases not matched to a gene: 8. The CDR3 runs 13 residues. CDR3 protein: CASSDGRGSEQYF. The CDR3 DNA follows: TGTGCCAGCAGCGATGGGAGGGGTTCCGAGCAGTACTTC.

The chain carries TRBV3-1 (or the pseudogene TRBV3-2) and TRBJ1-2; D gene uncertain. Germline V lookup: CDR1 LGHDT, CDR2 YNNKEL (reference sequence). This CDR3 has 15 amino acids. Between the trimmed V and J ends, which lost 1 base and 4 bases, there was a span of 13 bases. The CDR3 is CASSQGPQTGYGYTF. Here the CDR3 DNA reads TGTGCCAGCAGCCAAGGCCCCCAGACGGGCTATGGCTACACCTTC.

The chain carries TRBV19 and TRBJ2-7; the D gene is possibly TRBD1 (5 bases). Germline values: CDR1 LNHDA, CDR2 SQIVND (reference sequence). CDR3 length equals 13 residues. Trimming pared 10 bases from V and 1 base from J, leaving 14 bases between. The CDR3 here is CATAGRQSYEQYF. The DNA for the CDR3 is TGTGCCACCGCAGGGCGACAGTCCTACGAGCAGTACTTC.

V usage is TRBV30 and J usage is TRBJ1-1; 9 bases are shared with TRBD1. This CDR3 is built from 13 residues. CDR1 and CDR2 (germline): GTSNPN, SVGIG (reference sequence). J lost 5 bases, V lost 7 bases, and 8 bases had no gene match. CDR3 sequence (DNA): TGTGCCTCTCGGACAGGGGAGAGAACTGAAGCTTTCTTT. This encodes CASRTGERTEAFF. Complete variable domain (other parts from reference TRBV30 and TRBJ1-1): SQTIHQWPATLVQPVGSPLSLECTVEGTSNPNLYWYRQAAGRGLQLLFYSVGIGQISSEVPQNLSASRPQDRQFILSSKKLLLSDSGFYLCASRTGERTEAFFGQGTRLTVV.

The V call is TRBV11-3, the J call TRBJ2-7; D unresolved. Trimming took 8 bases from V and 7 from J, leaving 15 bases between them. From germline, CDR1 is SGHNT and CDR2 YENEEA. This CDR3 is built from 12 residues. CDR3 sequence reads: CASGPGPEEQYF. The CDR3 DNA reads TGTGCCAGCGGCCCCGGCCCTGAGGAGCAGTACTTC.

The table lists this clone with a count of one. The chain employs TRBV7-9 and TRBJ1-5, with 9 bases matching TRBD1. The trim removed 5 bases at V and 2 bases at J, leaving 4 bases unmatched. Germline V lookup: CDR1 SEHNR, CDR2 FQNEAQ (reference sequence). CDR3 size: 15 residues. The CDR3 DNA is TGTGCCAGCAGCCGAACAGGGGGCGGCAATCAGCCCCAGCATTTT. Translation gives CASSRTGGGNQPQHF.

The rearrangement uses TRBV23-1 and TRBJ2-3; D uncertain. TRBV23-1 is designated an ORF whose function remains uncertain. CDR3 length: 16 residues. Trimming took 0 bases from V and 2 from J, leaving 12 bases between them. The CDR3 protein is CASSQSGFPVTDTQYF. The CDR3 bases are TGCGCCAGCAGTCAATCGGGATTTCCCGTCACAGATACGCAGTATTTT.

The chain couples TRBV19 to TRBJ1-2, with a tentative D call TRBD1 (5 bases). CDR3 length: 12 amino acids. V was trimmed by 7 bases and J by 4 bases, leaving 10 bases between them. CDR1 is LNHDA and CDR2 is SQIVND in the germline V gene (reference sequence). CDR3 loop: CASTEGSYGYTF. CDR3 in DNA: TGTGCCAGTACGGAGGGGTCCTATGGCTACACCTTC.

The chain employs TRBV6-2 or TRBV6-3 and TRBJ1-1, with D possibly being TRBD1 (5 bases). V lost 2 bases and J lost 9, with 19 bases in between. The germline V gene has CDR1 MNHEY and CDR2 SVGEGT. The length of the CDR3 is 15 residues. CDR3 sequence reads: CASSYAGDRGAQAFF. The CDR3 nucleotides are TGTGCCAGCAGTTACGCTGGGGACCGGGGAGCCCAAGCTTTCTTT.

The rearrangement joins TRBV18 to TRBJ2-3; possible D gene TRBD1, 6 bases. From germline, CDR1 is KGHSH and CDR2 LQKENI. The V end was cut by 2 bases, the J end by 4 bases, with 13 bases between. The CDR3 totals 15 residues. In DNA, the CDR3 is TGTGCCAGCTCACCAGGGAGAGGGGGTCCAGATACGCAGTATTTT. Its translation: CASSPGRGGPDTQYF.

The chain links TRBV29-1 to TRBJ2-1; D is undetermined. Germline lookup yields CDR1 SQVTM and CDR2 ANQGSEA. This CDR3 is built from 15 residues. V lost 0 bases and J 2 bases, leaving 11 bases between the germline ends. This CDR3 reads CSVEDQRPPYNEQFF. DNA of the CDR3: TGCAGCGTTGAAGATCAACGACCGCCCTACAATGAGCAGTTCTTC.

The chain has TRBV6-6 and TRBJ1-4; D gene ambiguous. Deletions cut 6 bases from V and 5 bases from J, with 7 bases between. Germline lookup yields CDR1 MNHNY and CDR2 SVGAGI (reference sequence). This CDR3 is 12 amino acids long. In DNA form, the CDR3 reads TGTGCCAGCAGGGGGAAGAATGAAAAACTGTTTTTT. This encodes CASRGKNEKLFF.

The CDR3 nucleotides are TGCGCCAGCAGCTTGGAGGGACAGGTCTCTGGAAACACCATATATTTT. Amino acid sequence: CASSLEGQVSGNTIYF. This chain joins TRBV5-1 and TRBJ1-3, with 8 nucleotides matching TRBD1. The CDR3 consists of 16 residues. In germline, CDR1 is SGHRS, CDR2 YFSETQ. The J segment lost 0 bases and the V segment lost 0 bases, leaving 2 bases of the junction unmatched.

The table lists this clone with a count of one. The junction departs from the called germline gene at one end, perhaps through a read error. The rearrangement links TRBV29-1 to TRBJ1-4; 9 nucleotides align to TRBD1. CDR3 size: 12 residues. Germline V gene sequence: CDR1 SQVTM, CDR2 ANQGSEA. In DNA, the CDR3 is TGCAGCGTTGGCCCTGGGGGGACAGGGTTGTCTTTT. Translated, it gives CSVGPGGTGLSF.

This clone was counted between two and nine times. The chain combines TRBV28 with TRBJ1-2, with D unresolved. The CDR3 has 13 residues. Trimming shortened V by 7 bases and J by 6 bases, and 15 bases separated the two germline ends. The germline V gene has CDR1 MDHEN and CDR2 SYDVKM. CDR3 sequence reads: CASTPGRSHGYTF. The CDR3 nucleotides read TGTGCCAGCACCCCGGGCAGGAGCCATGGCTACACCTTC.

The chain uses TRBV7-6 and TRBJ2-7; D is possibly TRBD2 (6 bases). The length of the CDR3 is 15 residues. Germline CDR1 and CDR2: SGHVS and FNYEAQ. V shed 1 base and J shed 3 bases, with 13 bases lying between them. CDR3 nucleotide sequence: TGTGCCAGCAGCTTAGGGGAGACGGGGGACTACGAGCAGTACTTC. Protein product: CASSLGETGDYEQYF.

The V gene is TRBV28, the J gene TRBJ2-3; no clear D. Between the trimmed V and J ends, which lost 5 bases and 2 bases, there was a span of 11 bases. Germline values: CDR1 MDHEN, CDR2 SYDVKM. The CDR3 length is 14 residues. CDR3 coding DNA: TGTGCCAGCAGTCTCCTTGGTCCCACAGATACGCAGTATTTT. It encodes CASSLLGPTDTQYF.

V usage is TRBV5-1 and J usage is TRBJ2-3; tentative D call: TRBD2 (5 bases). With 2 bases removed from V and 1 base from J, the gap between germline ends came to 14 bases. CDR1 is SGHRS and CDR2 is YFSETQ in the germline V gene. This CDR3 is built from 16 residues. The CDR3 nucleotides are TGCGCCAGCAGCTTCACACTAGGATCCGGCACAGATACGCAGTATTTT. Amino acids: CASSFTLGSGTDTQYF.

The chain joins TRBV6-2 or TRBV6-3 to TRBJ2-7; 10 positions agree with TRBD2. Germline CDR1 and CDR2: MNHEY and SVGEGT. V shed 2 bases, J shed 4 bases, and the junction held 5 bases outside the gene matches. This CDR3 contains 15 residues. CDR3 nucleotide sequence: TGTGCCAGCAGTTACGAGGCTAGCGGGAGATACGAGCAGTACTTC. It translates to CASSYEASGRYEQYF.

The V gene is TRBV19, the J gene TRBJ1-3; D possibly corresponds to TRBD1 (5 bases). Looked up from germline, CDR1 is LNHDA and CDR2 is SQIVND (reference sequence). V lost 4 bases and J lost 0, with 13 bases in between. The CDR3 consists of 16 residues. In nucleotides, the CDR3 is TGTGCCAGTAGTAGCACAACAGGCTTCTCTGGAAACACCATATATTTT. Amino acid sequence: CASSSTTGFSGNTIYF.

The genes are TRBV11-2 and TRBJ2-5; 7 nucleotides agree with TRBD2. The CDR3 has 13 residues. V lost 3 bases to trimming and J lost 5 bases; unmatched junction nucleotides: 3. CDR1 is SGHAT and CDR2 is FQNNGV in the germline V gene. The CDR3 DNA sequence: TGTGCCAGCAGCTTCGGGGGGAGGGAGACCCAGTACTTC. It is translated as CASSFGGRETQYF.

This clone was seen once. The chain joins TRBV3-1 (or the pseudogene TRBV3-2) to TRBJ1-2, with D perhaps matching TRBD1 (5 bases). V was clipped by 1 base and J by 8 bases, with 17 bases between them. The germline V gene has CDR1 LGHDT and CDR2 YNNKEL (reference sequence). The CDR3 is 15 amino acids. CDR3 protein: CASSQAGGYVNGYTF. The DNA of the CDR3 is TGTGCCAGCAGCCAAGCCGGGGGGTACGTAAACGGCTACACCTTC.

The chain is built from TRBV4-1 and TRBJ1-5; D gene uncertain. CDR3 size: 14 residues. Per germline, CDR1 MGHRA and CDR2 YSYEKL. Trimming removed 0 bases from V and 6 bases from J, with 9 bases in between. The CDR3 region has the DNA TGCGCCAGCAGCCAAGATATCTCGGGTCAGCCCCAGCATTTT. Translated: CASSQDISGQPQHF.

This chain uses TRBV4-2 with TRBJ2-1; D is uncertain. CDR3 length: 16 residues. V was cut by 4 bases and J by 6 bases, with 19 bases left in between. CDR1 LGHNA and CDR2 YNFKEQ come from the germline V gene. The CDR3 DNA is TGTGCCAGCAGCCCTCATGACCCCTACGGTGTCAATGAGCAGTTCTTC. Amino acid sequence: CASSPHDPYGVNEQFF.

V and J are TRBV27 and TRBJ1-5, with D tentatively TRBD1 (6 bases). Germline CDR1 MNHEY, CDR2 SMNVEV (reference sequence). V was shortened by 4 bases and J by 1 base, with 14 bases between the two germline ends. This CDR3 has 16 residues. The CDR3 loop is CASSSRDRPSNQPQHF. In nucleotides, the CDR3 is TGTGCCAGCAGTTCACGAGACAGGCCCAGCAATCAGCCCCAGCATTTT.